The 8 T cell receptor beta chains reported below all come from one sample, sequenced in a study of CD8 T cells in Susac syndrome. RNA totalling roughly 0.5 to 1 ug underwent reverse transcription with random hexamers. MiXCR, run by TCRdb on the immunoSEQ multiplex PCR reads, gives a single entry per CDR3 protein. The sample records approximately 220,000 distinct CDR3 sequences, about 93% being singletons. Sequencing input: CD8+ T cells from PBMCs. All receptors come from a human donor with multiple sclerosis.

The gene calls are TRBV7-9 and TRBJ1-5; no reliable D call. There are 13 residues in the CDR3. Germline V gene data show CDR1 as SEHNR and CDR2 as FQNEAQ (reference sequence). V was shortened by 2 bases and J by 5 bases, with 7 bases between the two germline ends. The CDR3 sequence is CASSLTNDQPQHF. CDR3 coding DNA: TGTGCCAGCAGCTTAACAAACGATCAGCCCCAGCATTTT.

The chain joins TRBV12-3 or TRBV12-4 to TRBJ2-1; D may be TRBD2 (5 bases). V lost 2 bases, J lost 2 bases, and 13 bases lay in between. The CDR3 has 16 amino acids. The CDR3 sequence is CASSLMEVRTYNEQFF. DNA of the CDR3: TGTGCCAGCAGTTTAATGGAGGTGCGAACCTACAATGAGCAGTTCTTC.

The chain combines TRBV5-6 with TRBJ1-4; D not certain. The CDR3 loop spans 16 amino acids. Germline-derived CDR1 and CDR2 are SGHDT and YYEEEE. Trimming removed 0 bases from V and 4 bases from J, with 13 bases in between. As DNA, the CDR3 is TGTGCCAGCAGCTTGGCCCACAGCTGGGGTAATGAAAAACTGTTTTTT. Translation gives CASSLAHSWGNEKLFF.

The V gene is TRBV11-2, the J gene TRBJ1-2; 7 bases align to TRBD1. Germline CDR1 SGHAT, CDR2 FQNNGV. The V and J ends lost 6 bases and 8 bases, in that order; junction bases with no gene match: 18. This CDR3 comprises 16 residues. CDR3 coding DNA: TGTGCCAGCAGACGAAATAACCGGGACAGAAGGGGCGGCTACACCTTC. As protein: CASRRNNRDRRGGYTF.

This chain links TRBV7-9 with TRBJ2-2, with unresolved D. The V end lost 5 bases, the J end lost 5 bases, and 9 bases lay between the germline ends. The CDR3 length is 13 residues. Per germline, CDR1 SEHNR and CDR2 FQNEAQ (reference sequence). The CDR3 sequence is CASSHSGTGELFF. The CDR3 DNA follows: TGTGCCAGCAGCCACAGTGGGACCGGGGAGCTGTTTTTT.

The V call is TRBV7-9, the J call TRBJ1-5; 7 nucleotides line up with TRBD1. From germline, CDR1 is SEHNR and CDR2 FQNEAQ (reference sequence). The CDR3 has 15 residues. The V and J ends lost 5 bases and 4 bases, in that order; junction bases with no gene match: 8. DNA of the CDR3: TGTGCCAGCAGCCCAGGACAGGCCGAAAATCAGCCCCAGCATTTT. Protein: CASSPGQAENQPQHF.

The chain is built from TRBV3-1 and TRBJ2-7, with TRBD2 identical over 8 bases. The CDR3 consists of 13 residues. Trimming cost V 6 bases and J 1 base; bases outside gene matches: 2. Germline V gene sequence: CDR1 LGHDT, CDR2 YNNKEL (reference sequence). CDR3 protein: CASSKRGSYEQYF. The CDR3 DNA sequence: TGTGCCAGCAGTAAGCGGGGGTCCTACGAGCAGTACTTC.

The chain has TRBV3-1 and TRBJ2-4; D ambiguous. Germline lookup yields CDR1 LGHDT and CDR2 YNNKEL (reference sequence). The CDR3 contains 12 residues. V lost 0 bases, J lost 7 bases, and 4 bases lay in between. This chain's CDR3 is CASSQDGNIQYF. DNA of the CDR3: TGTGCCAGCAGCCAAGATGGGAACATTCAGTACTTC.